The 32 T cell receptor beta chains listed next were all sequenced from one sample in a study of shared clonotypes between healthy human individuals. Sequencing was performed with immunoSEQ multiplex PCR; in TCRdb, only in-frame clones are kept and a portion is missing. The sample contains over a million clones, roughly 75% of which appear only once. The sequenced sample consisted of memory CD4+ T cells sorted from blood. The subset: CD45RA-negative fraction. These receptors were collected from a man between 18 and 35 years old in good health.

This chain links TRBV5-1 with TRBJ1-1; D call uncertain. Germline CDR1 and CDR2: SGHRS and YFSETQ. The CDR3 length is 16 residues. V shed 5 bases and J shed 1 base, with 18 bases lying between them. The CDR3 sequence: CASSSTSQNANTEAFF. The CDR3 DNA reads as TGCGCCAGCAGTTCCACGAGTCAGAACGCGAACACTGAAGCTTTCTTT.

V is TRBV7-2 and J is TRBJ2-5; TRBD2 matches 7 bases. J gave up 4 bases and V 4 bases, and 15 bases lay outside the gene matches. The CDR3 extends over 17 amino acids. In germline, CDR1 is SGHTA, CDR2 FQGNSA. The CDR3 sequence: CASSSKSGTKVSETQYF. The DNA of the CDR3 is TGTGCCAGCAGCTCAAAGTCCGGGACTAAAGTATCAGAGACCCAGTACTTC.

The V call is TRBV11-2, the J call TRBJ2-2; 7 nucleotides match TRBD1. V lost 4 bases and J lost 6; bases outside the gene matches: 14. CDR1 is SGHAT and CDR2 is FQNNGV in the germline V gene. This CDR3 has 17 residues. This chain's CDR3 is CASSSVPGQRISGELFF. The CDR3 coding sequence is TGTGCCAGCAGCTCAGTTCCGGGACAGCGAATCTCCGGGGAGCTGTTTTTT.

The chain is built from TRBV5-1 and TRBJ2-5, with TRBD2 matching 12 bases. The CDR3 is 17 residues long. Germline-derived CDR1 and CDR2 are SGHRS and YFSETQ. With V trimmed by 1 base and J by 5 bases, 9 bases remained unmatched. The CDR3 protein is CASSLKVLAGGRETQYF. DNA for the CDR3: TGCGCCAGCAGCTTGAAGGTGCTAGCGGGGGGGCGGGAGACCCAGTACTTC.

V and J are TRBV5-1 and TRBJ2-7; the D gene is possibly TRBD1 (6 bases). Trimming took 7 bases from V and 4 from J, leaving 12 bases between them. Germline assignment: CDR1 SGHRS and CDR2 YFSETQ. The CDR3 totals 12 residues. The DNA of the CDR3 is TGCGCCAGCCGCGATGACAGGTACGAGCAGTACTTC. It specifies CASRDDRYEQYF. The entire variable domain, with the rest obtained from reference TRBV5-1 and TRBJ2-7, is as follows: KAGVTQTPRYLIKTRGQQVTLSCSPISGHRSVSWYQQTPGQGLQFLFEYFSETQRNKGNFPGRFSGRQFSNSRSEMNVSTLELGDSALYLCASRDDRYEQYFGPGTRLTVT.

The chain couples TRBV10-1 to TRBJ2-1; TRBD2 matches at 8 bases. The germline gives CDR1 WNHNN, CDR2 SYGVQD (reference sequence). The junction had 13 bases not matched to a gene; V was cut back by 10 bases and J by 2 bases. The CDR3 runs 16 residues. The CDR3 coding sequence is TGCGCCATCCTCGGACTAGCCCCGCTACCCTACAATGAGCAGTTCTTC. This gives the protein CAILGLAPLPYNEQFF.

This chain joins TRBV30 and TRBJ2-5, with unresolved D. Between the trimmed V and J ends, which lost 0 bases and 6 bases, there was a span of 5 bases. This CDR3 region has 11 residues. From germline, CDR1 is GTSNPN and CDR2 SVGIG (reference sequence). Here the CDR3 DNA reads TGTGCCTGGAGTGTCGAAAAGACCCAGTACTTC. Its translation is CAWSVEKTQYF.

The chain combines TRBV4-2 with TRBJ1-2; D ambiguous. The CDR3 covers 11 residues. Germline V CDR1 and CDR2: LGHNA, YNFKEQ. Trimming pared 1 base from V and 9 bases from J, leaving 6 bases between. The CDR3 DNA reads TGTGCCAGCAGCCAAGGGTTGCGCTACACCTTC. The encoded protein is CASSQGLRYTF.

This clone has more than one count but fewer than ten. A far larger clone is one base from this, pointing to a likely read error. The sample contains more than one DNA sequence encoding this CDR3. V gene TRBV7-2 combines with J gene TRBJ1-3; D not certain. Germline V gene data show CDR1 as SGHTA and CDR2 as FQGNSA. The CDR3 has 13 amino acids. Trimming shortened V by 4 bases and J by 0 bases, and 4 bases separated the two germline ends. For the CDR3, the DNA is TGTGCCAGCAGCTCAAGCTCTGGAAACACCATATATTTT. It specifies CASSSSSGNTIYF.

About this clone: The sample carries other DNA sequences with the same CDR3. This rearrangement joins TRBV6-4 to TRBJ2-3; a possible D gene is TRBD2 (7 bases). CDR1 is MRHNA and CDR2 is SNTAGT in the germline V gene. This CDR3 contains 15 residues. V was clipped by 3 bases and J by 0 bases, with 10 bases between them. CDR3 DNA sequence: TGTGCCAGCAGTGAGGGGGGGACAAGCACAGATACGCAGTATTTT. This translates into CASSEGGTSTDTQYF.

As concerns this clone: In this CDR3 the conserved last residue, phenylalanine or tryptophan, is missing, so a read error is likely. No DNA is shown, since the ends of the CDR3 on it are uncertain; the CDR3 is the one TCRdb lists. The chain employs TRBV1 and TRBJ1-4. TRBV1 is marked as a pseudogene. The CDR3 has 10 amino acids, counting both end residues. CDR3 protein: CTSSYDLRSS.

The chain recombines TRBV30 with TRBJ2-5; D possibly corresponds to TRBD1 (6 bases). Germline V lookup: CDR1 GTSNPN, CDR2 SVGIG (reference sequence). V lost 5 bases, J lost 0 bases, and 10 bases lay in between. This CDR3 comprises 13 residues. CDR3 sequence (DNA): TGTGCCTGGGACGGACAGTACCAAGAGACCCAGTACTTC. It translates to CAWDGQYQETQYF.

The J gene is TRBJ2-5, the V gene TRBV6-1; the D is unclear. This CDR3 region has 14 residues. Trimming pared 7 bases from V and 2 bases from J, leaving 14 bases between. CDR1 and CDR2 (germline): MNHNS, SASEGT. CDR3 sequence: CASKWRMEQETQYF. CDR3 nucleotides: TGTGCCAGCAAGTGGCGAATGGAACAAGAGACCCAGTACTTC.

There are a few counts of this clone. This rearrangement joins TRBV6-6 to TRBJ2-3; D is unclear. The CDR3 extends over 11 amino acids. Per the germline V gene, CDR1 is MNHNY and CDR2 is SVGAGI (reference sequence). Trimming left V 2 bases short and J 11 bases short, with 8 bases between. This chain's CDR3 is CASSYGGEQYF. Here the CDR3 DNA reads TGTGCCAGCAGTTACGGCGGCGAGCAGTATTTT.

CDR3 loop: CASRYREPGANVLTF. CDR3 DNA sequence: TGTGCCAGCAGGTATCGGGAGCCTGGGGCCAACGTCCTGACTTTC. This sequence joins TRBV6-5 and TRBJ2-6; D might be TRBD2 (6 bases). V was clipped by 6 bases and J by 2 bases, with 11 bases between them. The CDR3 runs 15 residues. The germline CDR1 and CDR2 sequences are MNHEY and SVGAGI.

This chain links TRBV28 with TRBJ1-6; perhaps TRBD1 as D (5 bases). The germline V gene encodes CDR1 MDHEN and CDR2 SYDVKM. V lost 5 bases and J 7 bases, leaving 9 bases between the germline ends. The CDR3 totals 13 residues. For the CDR3, the DNA is TGTGCCAGCAGTGCAGGGAAAAATTCACCCCTCCACTTT. This sequence encodes CASSAGKNSPLHF. Using reference TRBV28 and TRBJ1-6 for the parts outside the CDR3, the full variable domain is DVKVTQSSRYLVKRTGEKVFLECVQDMDHENMFWYRQDPGLGLRLIYFSYDVKMKEKGDIPEGYSVSREKKERFSLILESASTNQTSMYLCASSAGKNSPLHFGNGTRLTVT.

This clone was counted once. V gene TRBV11-2 combines with J gene TRBJ2-5; no clear D gene. The CDR3 runs 17 residues. The germline V gene has CDR1 SGHAT and CDR2 FQNNGV. V was trimmed by 0 bases and J by 4 bases, leaving 18 bases between them. CDR3 in DNA: TGTGCCAGCAGCTTAGATTTCCAGGCCCGCCCCGGAGAGACCCAGTACTTC. This sequence encodes CASSLDFQARPGETQYF.

The chain recombines TRBV7-9 with TRBJ2-4; D uncertain. CDR1 is SEHNR, CDR2 FQNEAQ, per germline (reference sequence). Trimming shortened V by 3 bases and J by 2 bases, and 14 bases separated the two germline ends. CDR3 length equals 16 residues. The CDR3: CASSLSVDLPKNIQYF. The CDR3 DNA reads as TGTGCCAGCAGCTTGTCAGTCGACCTGCCCAAAAACATTCAGTACTTC.

The rearrangement joins TRBV28 to TRBJ1-2; D is possibly TRBD1 (6 bases). CDR1 and CDR2 from the germline V gene are MDHEN and SYDVKM. Trimming cost V 2 bases and J 8 bases, with 12 bases left between them. CDR3 size: 13 residues. The CDR3 protein is CASSLRQGTGYTF. CDR3 DNA: TGTGCCAGCAGTTTAAGGCAGGGGACCGGCTACACCTTC.

The chain is built from TRBV7-9 and TRBJ1-6; no clear D. CDR3 length: 12 residues. In germline, CDR1 is SEHNR, CDR2 FQNEAQ (reference sequence). V gave up 1 base and J gave up 15 bases, with 10 bases separating them. The CDR3 DNA reads as TGTGCCAGCAGCTTAGGGGCTGGAAACCTCCACTTT. It translates to CASSLGAGNLHF.

This chain uses TRBV28 with TRBJ1-2; TRBD1 aligns across 9 bases. The trim removed 6 bases at V and 4 bases at J, leaving 12 bases unmatched. This CDR3 comprises 16 residues. Germline CDR1 is MDHEN and CDR2 is SYDVKM. The CDR3 DNA sequence: TGTGCCAGCAGCCGCCTCGGGACAGGGCTTTCCTATGGCTACACCTTC. It codes for CASSRLGTGLSYGYTF.

This rearrangement joins TRBV7-2 to TRBJ1-2, with D possibly matching TRBD1 (5 bases). The CDR3 has 13 residues. V was trimmed by 5 bases and J by 4 bases, leaving 11 bases between them. The V gene's germline CDR1 is SGHTA and CDR2 FQGNSA. CDR3 sequence (DNA): TGTGCCAGCAGCCCAGGGACTAGCTATGGCTACACCTTC. It translates to CASSPGTSYGYTF.

The V and J genes are TRBV7-2 and TRBJ2-1; 8 bases map to TRBD1. Unmatched junction bases numbered 1, after V lost 5 bases and J lost 1 base. The CDR3 totals 14 residues. From germline, CDR1 is SGHTA and CDR2 FQGNSA. CDR3 sequence: CASSRQGSYNEQFF. DNA of the CDR3: TGTGCCAGCAGCCGACAGGGGTCCTACAATGAGCAGTTCTTC.

V gene TRBV4-1 combines with J gene TRBJ1-1, with 8 nucleotides matching TRBD1. This CDR3 is built from 14 residues. Germline V gives CDR1 MGHRA, CDR2 YSYEKL. Unmatched junction bases numbered 5, after V lost 0 bases and J lost 8 bases. CDR3 protein: CASSQEHRGTEAFF. The CDR3 DNA reads as TGCGCCAGCAGCCAAGAACACAGGGGGACAGAAGCTTTCTTT.

This clone was counted a few times. V gene TRBV15 combines with J gene TRBJ1-5; 7 bases match TRBD1. The V and J ends lost 5 bases and 3 bases, in that order; junction bases with no gene match: 7. The CDR3 has 15 residues. Germline V gene data show CDR1 as LNHNV and CDR2 as YYDKDF (reference sequence). This chain's CDR3 is CATSGSTGNNQPQHF. The DNA of the CDR3 is TGTGCCACCAGCGGATCGACAGGGAACAATCAGCCCCAGCATTTT.

The chain employs TRBV18 and TRBJ1-2; D possibly corresponds to TRBD1 (5 bases). CDR3 length equals 15 residues. The germline CDR1 and CDR2 sequences are KGHSH and LQKENI. With 6 bases removed from V and 2 bases from J, the gap between germline ends came to 16 bases. The CDR3 here is CASSPGQELNYGYTF. The CDR3 bases are TGTGCCAGCTCCCCAGGGCAGGAGCTCAACTATGGCTACACCTTC.

The chain links TRBV10-3 to TRBJ1-1, with 8 bases aligning to TRBD1. V was clipped by 8 bases and J by 4 bases; unmatched bases: 12. Per the germline V gene, CDR1 is ENHRY and CDR2 is SYGVKD. This CDR3 contains 15 residues. CDR3 DNA sequence: TGTGCCATCTTGAAGCAGGGGGCGGGCAGCACTGAAGCTTTCTTT. It encodes CAILKQGAGSTEAFF.

The chain is built from TRBV4-1 and TRBJ2-5, with a weak D call TRBD1 (7 bases). The V end was cut by 4 bases, the J end by 6 bases, with 18 bases between. The CDR3 length is 15 residues. The V gene's germline CDR1 is MGHRA and CDR2 YSYEKL. In DNA form, the CDR3 reads TGCGCCAGCAGCCCGAGCAGGGGGGCCGAGAAGACCCAGTACTTC. Translating gives CASSPSRGAEKTQYF.

The rearrangement uses TRBV7-9 and TRBJ2-5, with D possibly matching TRBD2 (6 bases). Per the germline V gene, CDR1 is SEHNR and CDR2 is FQNEAQ (reference sequence). Trimming removed 5 bases from V and 4 bases from J, with 11 bases in between. The CDR3 spans 13 residues. The CDR3 here is CASSPGTLETQYF. CDR3 bases: TGTGCCAGCAGCCCCGGGACTCTAGAGACCCAGTACTTC.

This clone was found once. This chain links TRBV14 with TRBJ2-4; 7 bases align to TRBD1. The CDR3 totals 13 residues. Germline values: CDR1 SGHDN, CDR2 FVKESK. The junction had 5 bases not matched to a gene; V was cut back by 1 base and J by 11 bases. The DNA of the CDR3 is TGTGCCAGCAGCCAAGCTAGGGGGACAGTTCAGTACTTC. Its translation: CASSQARGTVQYF.

This clone was seen only once. The chain recombines TRBV30 with TRBJ1-4; D unclear. CDR1 GTSNPN and CDR2 SVGIG come from the germline V gene (reference sequence). The germline V and J ends were trimmed by 0 bases and 6 bases, with 5 bases remaining between them. CDR3 size: 12 residues. The CDR3 is CAWSVIDEKLFF. Here the CDR3 DNA reads TGTGCCTGGAGTGTCATAGATGAAAAACTGTTTTTT.

This clone was counted once. The chain employs TRBV12-1 and TRBJ2-5; TRBD2, the table's D call, lacks a check against the DNA. TRBV12-1 is a pseudogene segment. The CDR3 consists of 22 residues. The CDR3 nucleotides are TGTGCCAGCAGCCGTAACCGGAGGTGTAGCGGGAGGACCCGAAGGAGGCAAGAGACCCAGTACTTC. It codes for CASSRNRRCSGRTRRRQETQYF.